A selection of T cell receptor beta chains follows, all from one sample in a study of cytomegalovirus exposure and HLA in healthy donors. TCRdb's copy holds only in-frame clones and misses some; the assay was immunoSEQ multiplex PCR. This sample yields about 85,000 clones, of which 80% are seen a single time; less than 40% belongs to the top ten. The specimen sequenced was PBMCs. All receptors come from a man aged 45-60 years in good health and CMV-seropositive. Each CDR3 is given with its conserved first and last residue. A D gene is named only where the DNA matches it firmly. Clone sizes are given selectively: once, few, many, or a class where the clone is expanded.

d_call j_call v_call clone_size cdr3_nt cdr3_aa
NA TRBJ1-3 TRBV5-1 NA NA CASSFGPGGSGNTIYF
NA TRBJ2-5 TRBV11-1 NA TGTGCCAGCAGCTCTAGGACAGCCCAAGAGACCCAGTACTTC CASSSRTAQETQYF
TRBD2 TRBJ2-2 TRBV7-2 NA TGTGCCAGCAGCTTTCGTGGCGGGGGGCTAGACACCGGGGAGCTGTTTTTT CASSFRGGGLDTGELFF
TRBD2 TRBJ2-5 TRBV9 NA TGTGCCAGCAGCGTAGCTCCGAGGGCGGGCGGGGGAGAGACCCAGTACTTC CASSVAPRAGGGETQYF
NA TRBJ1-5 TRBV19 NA TGTGCCACCGGGATGCGGGGGGGCTCCAGCAATCAGCCCCAGCATTTT CATGMRGGSSNQPQHF
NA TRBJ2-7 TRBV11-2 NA TGTGCCAGCAGCTTAGATAGTAGGCAGGGTACCGGGCCCTACGAGCAGTACTTC CASSLDSRQGTGPYEQYF
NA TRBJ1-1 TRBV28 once TGTGCCAGCAGTTTAATTACAGGGTTCACTGAAGCTTTCTTT CASSLITGFTEAFF
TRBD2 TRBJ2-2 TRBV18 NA TGTGCCAGCTCACCTGCGGGACTAGCGGGAACCGGGGAGCTGTTTTTT CASSPAGLAGTGELFF
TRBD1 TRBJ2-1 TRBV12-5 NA TGTGCTAGTGGTTTGCCACCAGGGACAGGGGGCAATGAGCAGTTCTTC CASGLPPGTGGNEQFF
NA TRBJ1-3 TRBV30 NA TGTGCCTGGAGTGCTGACAGGTACACCATATATTTT CAWSADRYTIYF
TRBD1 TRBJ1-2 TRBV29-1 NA TGCAGCGCCTGGGACAGGGGGCGCAGATATGGCTACACCTTC CSAWDRGRRYGYTF
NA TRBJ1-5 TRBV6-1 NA TGTGCCAGCGAGATAGGGGATCAGCCCCAGCATTTT CASEIGDQPQHF
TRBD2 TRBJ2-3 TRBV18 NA TGTGCCAGCTCACCAGCGGGAGGGAGCACAGATACGCAGTATTTT CASSPAGGSTDTQYF
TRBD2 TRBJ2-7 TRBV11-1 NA TGTGCCAGCAGCCAGGGACTAGCGGCCACCTACGAGCAGTACTTC CASSQGLAATYEQYF
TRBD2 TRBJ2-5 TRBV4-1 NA TGCGCCAGCAGCCAAGATGTGGCGGGAGGGATGGCGACCCAGTACTTC CASSQDVAGGMATQYF
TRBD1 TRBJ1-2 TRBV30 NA TGTGCCTGGGCCGGACAGGCCCTGTATGGCTACACCTTC CAWAGQALYGYTF
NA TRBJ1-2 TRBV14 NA TGTGCCAGCAGTCAGGGATCCCTCTATGGCTACACCTTC CASSQGSLYGYTF
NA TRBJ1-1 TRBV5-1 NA TGCGCCAGCAGCTTGGAACTAGACGGCAACACTGAAGCTTTCTTT CASSLELDGNTEAFF
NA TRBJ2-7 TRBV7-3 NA TGTGCCAGCAGCGTTAACGGCGGCAACTTCTACGAGCAGTACTTC CASSVNGGNFYEQYF
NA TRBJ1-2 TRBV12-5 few TGTGCTAGTGGTTTTGGACAATCCTATGGCTACACCTTC CASGFGQSYGYTF
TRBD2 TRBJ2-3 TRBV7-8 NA TGTGCCAGCAGCCTAGCGGGAGGGTTTGCAGATACGCAGTATTTT CASSLAGGFADTQYF
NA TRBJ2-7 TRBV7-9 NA TGTTCCAGCAGTTTTGACAGGTACTCCTACGAGCAGTACTTC CSSSFDRYSYEQYF
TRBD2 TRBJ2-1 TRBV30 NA TGTGCCTGGAGACGCGGGAGGGCCCTCAATGAGCAGTTCTTC CAWRRGRALNEQFF
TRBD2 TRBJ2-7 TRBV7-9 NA TGTTCCAGCAGCTTAGCTAGCGGGGGCACCTACGAGCAGTACTTC CSSSLASGGTYEQYF
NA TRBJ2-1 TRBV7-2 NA TGTGCCAGCAGCTTATCGTGGGGCCGGAATGAGCAGTTCTTC CASSLSWGRNEQFF
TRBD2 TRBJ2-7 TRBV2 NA TGTGCCAGCAGTGGGCAGGGGGTAGCGGGAGACTACGAGCAGTACTTC CASSGQGVAGDYEQYF
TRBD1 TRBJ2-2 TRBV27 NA TGTGCCAGCAGTTTAAGACCTACAGGGGGCAGGTGGGAGCTGTTTTTT CASSLRPTGGRWELFF
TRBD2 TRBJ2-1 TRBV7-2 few TGTGCCAGCAGCCCCCGAGGCGGGACTACTCACAATGAGCAGTTCTTC CASSPRGGTTHNEQFF
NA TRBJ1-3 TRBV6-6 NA TGTGCCAGCAGTTACGAGGCGGAGGGAAACACCATATATTTT CASSYEAEGNTIYF
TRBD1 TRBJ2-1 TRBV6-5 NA TGTGCCAGCAGTTACGGACAGGGAAATGGGAATGAGCAGTTCTTC CASSYGQGNGNEQFF